A selection of T cell receptor beta chains follows, all from one sample in a study of T cell changes during pregnancy in multiple sclerosis. Libraries were prepared by immunoSEQ multiplex PCR; TCRdb keeps only in-frame clonotypes and omits some of them. The table lists 44,000 or so clones, 85% to 90% of them singletons. The starting material was CD8+ T cells from peripheral blood mononuclear cells, obtained after pregnancy. Receptors were obtained from a female donor in good health, enrolled as a control in a pregnancy study. The CDR3 runs from the conserved cysteine through the conserved F or W. A D gene is named only where the DNA matches it firmly. The listing skips clone size in some rows; elsewhere it reads once, few, many or a size class.

>medium-sized|TRBD1|TRBV28|TRBJ1-2
TGTGCCAGCAGTTTAACGGGACAGAACTATGGCTACACCTTC
CASSLTGQNYGYTF
>few|NA|TRBV6-1|TRBJ2-7
TGTGCCAGCCGAACAGGTTTTGGCGAGCAGTACTTC
CASRTGFGEQYF
>NA|NA|TRBV6-5|TRBJ1-5
TGTGCCAGCAGTTTAGGAGGAAACAATCAGCCCCAGCATTTT
CASSLGGNNQPQHF
>NA|TRBD1|TRBV4-3|TRBJ1-2
TGCGCCAGCAGCCAAGATCTTCAGGGGGCCTCGAGAGGCTACACCTTC
CASSQDLQGASRGYTF
>NA|TRBD2|TRBV9|TRBJ2-7
TGTGCCAGCAGCGTAGGGATGACTAGCGGGGACGAGCAGTACTTC
CASSVGMTSGDEQYF
>NA|NA|TRBV7-2|TRBJ1-4
TGTGCCAGCAGCTTTTACGGGTATGCAAATGAAAAACTGTTTTTT
CASSFYGYANEKLFF
>NA|TRBD2|TRBV4-1|TRBJ2-7
TGCGCCAGCAGCCCACGGGGGGCCTACGAGCAGTACTTC
CASSPRGAYEQYF
>NA|TRBD1|TRBV7-9|TRBJ1-1
TGTGCCAGCAGCCCACAGGGGGACACTGAAGCTTTCTTT
CASSPQGDTEAFF
>NA|NA|TRBV9|TRBJ2-7
TGTGCCAGCAGCGTGGGACAGCGGGACGAGCAGTACTTC
CASSVGQRDEQYF
>once|NA|TRBV6-5|TRBJ1-2
TGTGCCAGCAGTTTAACAGCACTCTACTCCTATGGCTACACCTTC
CASSLTALYSYGYTF
>NA|NA|TRBV4-3|TRBJ2-1
TGCGCCAGCAGCCAAGGGTCGAGCTCCTACAATGAGCAGTTCTTC
CASSQGSSSYNEQFF
>NA|NA|TRBV9|TRBJ2-5
TGTGCCAGCAGCGTAGGGGAAGCGGTGGGCCAAGAGACCCAGTACTTC
CASSVGEAVGQETQYF
>NA|NA|TRBV13|TRBJ2-7
TGTGCCAGCAGCTTAGGGGACAGTCCGGGGTACGAGCAGTACTTC
CASSLGDSPGYEQYF
>once|NA|TRBV28|TRBJ2-7
TGTGCCAGCATTTCCGTCGCCGGCTCCTACGAGCAGTACTTC
CASISVAGSYEQYF
>NA|NA|TRBV4-3|TRBJ1-2
TGCGCCAGCAGCCAAGATGGGGGGGTCTATGGCCACACCTTC
CASSQDGGVYGHTF
>NA|NA|TRBV5-6|TRBJ1-1
TGTGCCAGCAGCTCCACCGGGATCGAAGCTTTCTTT
CASSSTGIEAFF
>NA|TRBD2|TRBV7-3|TRBJ2-1
TGTGCCAGCAGCGTCCAGAGTAGCGGGGGGGCGAATGAGCAGTTCTTC
CASSVQSSGGANEQFF
>NA|TRBD2|TRBV2|TRBJ2-3
TGTGCCAGCAACCGAGGGACCGGGACTAGGCCCAAGCAGTATTTT
CASNRGTGTRPKQYF
>NA|NA|TRBV5-4|TRBJ2-7
TGTGCCAGCAGCTCGAGCCTTAAAATCTACGAGCAGTACTTC
CASSSSLKIYEQYF
>NA|NA|TRBV27|TRBJ2-3
TGTGCCAGCAGCTTGAGGACTAGCACAGATACGCAGTATTTT
CASSLRTSTDTQYF
>NA|TRBD1|TRBV27|TRBJ1-2
TGTGCCAGCAGTTTCCGGGACAGGGTAGGAGGCTACACCTTC
CASSFRDRVGGYTF
>NA|NA|TRBV7-3|TRBJ2-2
TGTGCCAGCAGCTCAACAGGGAGCACCGGGGAGCTGTTTTTT
CASSSTGSTGELFF
>NA|TRBD2|TRBV5-6|TRBJ2-3
TGTGCCAGCAGCTTGGGTCTAGCGGGGGGTTACCGGGCGCAGTATTTT
CASSLGLAGGYRAQYF
>NA|NA|TRBV7-6|TRBJ1-6
TGTGCCAGCAGCGTTCAGGGGAGCTCCTATAATTCACCCCTCCACTTT
CASSVQGSSYNSPLHF
>NA|TRBD1|TRBV7-2|TRBJ1-2
TGTGCCAGCAGCTCGGAGGGGGCTGGCTATGGCTACACCTTC
CASSSEGAGYGYTF
>NA|TRBD1|TRBV7-9|TRBJ2-7
TGTGCCAGCAGTCCACAGGGGCCCTCCGACGAGCAGTACTTC
CASSPQGPSDEQYF
>NA|NA|TRBV23-1|TRBJ1-3
TGCGCCACGGGAACTCAAACTCTCTCTGGAAACACCATATATTTT
CATGTQTLSGNTIYF
>few|NA|TRBV7-6|TRBJ1-5
TGTGCCAGCAGCCCCTGGGCAGGGTTGAATCAGCCCCAGCATTTT
CASSPWAGLNQPQHF
>NA|NA|TRBV11-2|TRBJ1-2
TGTGCCAGCAGCTCCTTTTCAGAAAACTATGGCTACACCTTC
CASSSFSENYGYTF
>NA|TRBD1|TRBV28|TRBJ1-1
TGTGCCAGCAGTTTACCAACACAGGGGCGGACTGAAGCTTTCTTT
CASSLPTQGRTEAFF
>once|TRBD1|TRBV7-8|TRBJ1-1
TGTGCCAGCAGTCCCGGACAGGGTAGTGGGGCGAACACTGAAGCTTTCTTT
CASSPGQGSGANTEAFF
>NA|NA|TRBV15|TRBJ2-7
TGTGCCACCAGCGGTAGGGACATGCCGGGGGAGCAGTACTTC
CATSGRDMPGEQYF
>once|TRBD1|TRBV15|TRBJ2-7
TGTGCCACCAGGCTCATACCGGGACAGGACTTCTACGAGCAGTACTTC
CATRLIPGQDFYEQYF
>NA|TRBD2|TRBV4-3|TRBJ2-7
TGCGCCAGCAGCCCCGGGCTAGCGGGGAACTACGAGCAGTACTTC
CASSPGLAGNYEQYF
>NA|TRBD2|TRBV6-4|TRBJ2-1
TGTGCCAGCAGTGAGGCGGGGGATAGGGATGAGCAGTTCTTC
CASSEAGDRDEQFF
>NA|TRBD1|TRBV28|TRBJ1-3
TGTGCCAGCACCCAAAACAGGGGGTTCTCTGGAAACACCATATATTTT
CASTQNRGFSGNTIYF
>NA|TRBD1|TRBV7-3|TRBJ1-1
TGTGCCAGCAGTCCAACAGGGGGACGGTTGACTGAAGCTTTCTTT
CASSPTGGRLTEAFF
>NA|NA|TRBV7-2|TRBJ1-6
TGTGCCAGCAGCTTAGAGGGAGGGCGTTCCTATAATTCACCCCTCCACTTT
CASSLEGGRSYNSPLHF
>NA|TRBD2|TRBV4-3|TRBJ2-1
TGCGCCAGCAGCCAAGACGGCCCCGGACTAGCGAGAGGCAATGAGCAGTTCTTC
CASSQDGPGLARGNEQFF
>NA|NA|TRBV19|TRBJ2-4
TGTGCCAGTACGGCAGGCACCATTCAGTACTTC
CASTAGTIQYF
>medium-sized|NA|TRBV22-1|TRBJ2-4
TGTCCTGGGAGCGCACCGAGACAGCATGTAGCCAAAAACATTCAGTACTTC
CPGSAPRQHVAKNIQYF
>NA|NA|TRBV2|TRBJ2-7
TGTGCCAGCAGTGTGAGAGCCTACGAGCAGTACTTC
CASSVRAYEQYF
>NA|NA|TRBV15|TRBJ2-7
TGTGCCACCAGCAGGGGACACGGGGACTACGAGCAGTACTTC
CATSRGHGDYEQYF
>NA|NA|TRBV7-9|TRBJ2-1
TGTGCCAGCAGCTTAGGGACTAACTACAATGAGCAGTTCTTC
CASSLGTNYNEQFF
>NA|NA|TRBV11-2|TRBJ1-1
TGTGCCAGCAGCTTAAATCGCGGCAGCGGTGGTGGAGCTTTCTTT
CASSLNRGSGGGAFF